Listed below are T cell receptor beta chains from one sample, sequenced in a study of cytomegalovirus exposure and HLA in healthy donors. TCRdb's copy holds only in-frame clones and misses some; the assay was immunoSEQ multiplex PCR. The sample lists fewer than 130,000 clones; around four fifths were seen once. The sample consisted of PBMCs. The receptors here all came from a man aged 25-45 years in good health and CMV-seropositive. Both conserved end residues are trimmed from each CDR3. Clone size is stated in some rows and not others, as once, few, many or a class when expanded.

clone_size j_call v_call cdr3_aa
NA TRBJ2-2 TRBV2 ASTPLDRGTGELF
NA TRBJ2-1 TRBV7-9 ASGGGAVSSYNEQF
few TRBJ2-2 TRBV7-9 ASSLTYENTGELF
few TRBJ2-7 TRBV5-5 ASSLATGNYEQY
NA TRBJ2-7 TRBV7-6 ASSHLAGSPYEQY
NA TRBJ2-2 TRBV10-3 AIAVSRGTATGELF
once TRBJ1-3 TRBV28 ASSSPLRTGVLWSGNTIY
NA TRBJ2-7 TRBV25-1 ASSGGDRDSYEQY
NA TRBJ2-3 TRBV5-1 ASSYRTASTDTQY
NA TRBJ2-7 TRBV4-2 ASSQDRTGPYEQY
few TRBJ2-7 TRBV5-1 ASSLTGYEQY
NA TRBJ2-2 TRBV10-1 ASSTEHRGSNTGELF
NA TRBJ1-3 TRBV29-1 SFSPGLGNTIY
NA TRBJ2-5 TRBV5-6 ASSLRRMGGETQY